Listed here are 26 T cell receptor beta chains from one sample, sequenced in a study of regulatory T cells in long-lasting Graves disease. Time point in this sample: newly diagnosed GD, antithyroid drugs for less than 3 months. RNA isolated from PBMCs was used to make the TCR library. Investigators prepared the TCR beta libraries by applying iRepertoire HTBI primers and Arm-PCR of CDR3 regions. MiXCR, run by TCRdb on the multiplex PCR reads, gives a single entry per CDR3 protein. This table has about 540,000 distinct CDR3 sequences, about 13% appearing once. Separately, the same data were catalogued under a study of T cells in Graves' hyperthyroidism and ophthalmopathy.

The sequencing here drew on peripheral blood mononuclear cells (PBMCs), taken at new diagnosis, from a patient treated with antithyroid drugs. The source of these receptors is a man aged 25-45 years with Graves disease.

This chain connects TRBV29-1 to TRBJ2-4; 7 nucleotides align to TRBD1. Germline CDR1 is SQVTM and CDR2 is ANQGSEA. The CDR3 is 12 residues long. V trimming: 7 bases; J trimming: 8 bases; junction bases outside the gene matches: 8. The CDR3 spells CSDRQGTDIQYF. In DNA, the CDR3 is TGCAGCGATAGACAGGGCACGGACATTCAGTACTTC.

As to this clonotype: With only one base between it and a far larger clone, this is likely a read error. This chain connects TRBV28 to TRBJ1-1, with D hard to call. Per germline, CDR1 MDHEN and CDR2 SYDVKM. The CDR3 has 13 residues. Here the CDR3 DNA reads TGTGCCAGCAGCTTATCGGATCTCACTGAAGCTTCCTTT. Its translation is CASSLSDLTEASF. The full variable domain, rest sourced from reference TRBV28 and TRBJ1-1, is DVKVTQSSRYLVKRTGEKVFLECVQDMDHENMFWYRQDPGLGLRLIYFSYDVKMKEKGDIPEGYSVSREKKERFSLILESASTNQTSMYLCASSLSDLTEASFGQGTRLTVV.

This clonotype was seen repeatedly, ten times or more. The chain links TRBV11-2 to TRBJ2-1; D gene unclear. CDR3 size: 8 residues. V lost 7 bases, J lost 15 bases, and 7 bases lay in between. Germline CDR1 and CDR2: SGHAT and FQNNGV. CDR3 protein: CASNSRFF. The CDR3 DNA reads TGTGCCAGCAACTCCCGGTTCTTC.

The chain links TRBV11-1 to TRBJ2-7, with D uncertain. From germline, CDR1 is SGHAT and CDR2 FQDESV (reference sequence). The ends were cut back, 5 bases at V and 5 bases at J, with 19 bases in the middle. The CDR3 has 15 residues. For the CDR3, the DNA is TGTGCCAGCAGCCGCAACGTCAGGAGCCTGGACGAGCAGTACTTC. It encodes CASSRNVRSLDEQYF.

In its sample, this clonotype was seen many times. The CDR3 here is CASPDAPSYEQYF. In nucleotides, the CDR3 is TGTGCCAGCCCTGACGCGCCATCCTACGAGCAGTACTTC. The chain links TRBV7-9 to TRBJ2-7; D is ambiguous. Deletions cut 8 bases from V and 1 base from J, with 12 bases between. From germline, CDR1 is SEHNR and CDR2 FQNEAQ (reference sequence). The CDR3 is 13 residues long.

This chain joins TRBV7-3 and TRBJ2-1; 13 nucleotides line up with TRBD2. Germline CDR1 and CDR2: SGHTA and FQGTGA. The CDR3 is made up of 14 amino acids. Unmatched junction bases numbered 2, after V lost 0 bases and J lost 12 bases. The CDR3 DNA reads TGTGCCAGCAGCTTAACCCGGACTAGCGGGAGGCAGTTCTTC. Its translation: CASSLTRTSGRQFF.

This chain joins TRBV12-3 or TRBV12-4 and TRBJ2-2; 15 nucleotides match TRBD2. The CDR3 runs 20 residues. V was pared by 5 bases and J by 3 bases, with 13 bases of the junction left unmatched. CDR3 amino acids: CASSLGSGTSGRRDTGELFF. CDR3 nucleotides: TGTGCCAGCAGTCTTGGTTCCGGGACTAGCGGGAGGAGGGACACCGGGGAGCTGTTTTTT.

This chain links TRBV4-1 with TRBJ2-7; 7 nucleotides align to TRBD1. Germline lookup yields CDR1 MGHRA and CDR2 YSYEKL. Trimming cost V 4 bases and J 1 base; bases outside gene matches: 7. This CDR3 region has 15 residues. The CDR3 region has the DNA TGCGCCAGCAGCCCCACGGGACAGAGATCCTACGAGCAGTACTTC. Its translation is CASSPTGQRSYEQYF.

This clonotype appeared many times. The chain uses TRBV6-2 or TRBV6-3 and TRBJ1-5; unclear D gene. Trimming left V 2 bases short and J 3 bases short, with 5 bases between. The CDR3 is 13 residues long. CDR1 is MNHEY and CDR2 is SVGEGT in the germline V gene. The CDR3 region has the DNA TGTGCCAGCAGTTACGGGTACAATCAGCCCCAGCATTTT. It specifies CASSYGYNQPQHF.

The gene calls are TRBV29-1 and TRBJ2-7; unclear D gene. The ends were cut back, 6 bases at V and 6 bases at J, with 18 bases in the middle. CDR1 SQVTM and CDR2 ANQGSEA come from the germline V gene. CDR3 size: 13 residues. The CDR3 DNA follows: TGCAGCGTGACATTTTTTTCGGGTTCCGAGCAGTACTTC. Its protein is CSVTFFSGSEQYF.

This clonotype was counted ten times or more. The genes are TRBV5-5 and TRBJ1-2, with D tentatively TRBD1 (6 bases). With 5 bases removed from V and 2 bases from J, the gap between germline ends came to 10 bases. Germline V gives CDR1 SGHKS, CDR2 YYEKEE (reference sequence). The CDR3 contains 13 residues. The CDR3 nucleotides are TGTGCCAGCAGTTTTGGACAGAACTATGGCTACACCTTC. Encoded protein: CASSFGQNYGYTF.

In its sample, this clonotype was seen many times. The chain joins TRBV20-1 to TRBJ2-7, with D possibly being TRBD1 (5 bases). From germline, CDR1 is DFQATT and CDR2 SNEGSKA (reference sequence). Trimming pared 1 base from V and 0 bases from J, leaving 10 bases between. The CDR3 is 14 residues long. For the CDR3, the DNA is TGCAGTGCTAGAGGGGGCGGCGACTCCTACGAGCAGTACTTC. This encodes CSARGGGDSYEQYF.

The CDR3: CASSLGPTGKRSDEQFF. CDR3 sequence (DNA): TGCGCCAGCAGCTTGGGCCCTACAGGTAAGCGCAGCGATGAGCAGTTCTTC. The chain links TRBV5-1 to TRBJ2-1; D may be TRBD1 (5 bases). Trimming took 0 bases from V and 8 from J, leaving 21 bases between them. The germline V gene encodes CDR1 SGHRS and CDR2 YFSETQ. The CDR3 is 17 amino acids.

Ten or more counts support this clonotype. The chain combines TRBV29-1 with TRBJ2-7; D possibly corresponds to TRBD2 (5 bases). The germline V and J ends were trimmed by 1 base and 0 bases, with 7 bases remaining between them. CDR1 is SQVTM and CDR2 is ANQGSEA in the germline V gene. This CDR3 is 13 amino acids long. CDR3 sequence: CSVEVRDSYEQYF. The CDR3 coding sequence is TGCAGCGTTGAAGTTCGGGACTCCTACGAGCAGTACTTC.

This clonotype showed up just a few times. This rearrangement joins TRBV3-1 to TRBJ2-3; D is unresolved. The CDR3 is made up of 14 amino acids. Germline CDR1 is LGHDT and CDR2 is YNNKEL (reference sequence). V was trimmed by 3 bases and J by 0 bases, leaving 7 bases between them. The DNA of the CDR3 is TGTGCCAGCAGCCAGGGCAAGAGCACAGATACGCAGTATTTT. Amino acids: CASSQGKSTDTQYF.

This clonotype came up many times. The chain carries TRBV13 and TRBJ2-3; 7 bases fit TRBD1. The CDR3 covers 16 residues. Trimming cost V 2 bases and J 1 base; bases outside gene matches: 6. Germline V gene lookup returns CDR1 PRHDT and CDR2 FYEKMQ (reference sequence). The CDR3 loop is CASSLRKGARTDTQYF. The CDR3, as DNA: TGTGCCAGCAGCTTAAGGAAGGGGGCGCGCACAGATACGCAGTATTTT. The whole variable domain, filled in from reference TRBV13 and TRBJ2-3, reads AAGVIQSPRHLIKEKRETATLKCYPIPRHDTVYWYQQGPGQDPQFLISFYEKMQSDKGSIPDRFSAQQFSDYHSELNMSSLELGDSALYFCASSLRKGARTDTQYFGPGTRLTVL.

The genes are TRBV20-1 and TRBJ1-2; D remains ambiguous. V was shortened by 5 bases and J by 8 bases, with 18 bases between the two germline ends. The CDR3 is 13 residues long. The germline V gene encodes CDR1 DFQATT and CDR2 SNEGSKA (reference sequence). CDR3: CSASRRSRRGYTF. CDR3 bases: TGCAGTGCTTCCCGGCGCTCCCGGAGAGGCTACACCTTC.

This clonotype was counted many times. This chain links TRBV16 with TRBJ1-4, with D uncertain. Germline CDR1 KGHSY, CDR2 FQNENV. This CDR3 is 14 amino acids long. Trimming left V 2 bases short and J 7 bases short, with 11 bases between. The CDR3 DNA reads as TGTGCCAGCAGCCAAGAGAGGTTTGGTGAAAAACTGTTTTTT. Residues: CASSQERFGEKLFF.

This clonotype appeared a few times. The genes are TRBV29-1 and TRBJ1-3; D unclear. The length of the CDR3 is 15 residues. Germline-derived CDR1 and CDR2 are SQVTM and ANQGSEA. Trimming cost V 3 bases and J 1 base, with 13 bases left between them. CDR3 amino acids: CSVETGRASGNTIYF. In DNA, the CDR3 is TGCAGCGTTGAGACCGGGAGGGCTTCTGGAAACACCATATATTTT.

This clonotype was seen a few times. The genes are TRBV12-3 or TRBV12-4 and TRBJ2-3; 11 bases fit TRBD2. This CDR3 has 15 amino acids. V trimming: 7 bases; J trimming: 4 bases; junction bases outside the gene matches: 7. The CDR3 bases are TGTGCCAGCACCGAGGTAGCGGGAGGGCCAGATACGCAGTATTTT. Translating gives CASTEVAGGPDTQYF.

The chain has TRBV19 and TRBJ2-7, with D possibly TRBD1 on 5 matching bases. The CDR3 is 14 residues long. Germline CDR1 and CDR2: LNHDA and SQIVND (reference sequence). Trimming cost V 4 bases and J 6 bases, with 16 bases left between them. CDR3 region: CASSNRVETGEQYF. CDR3 in DNA: TGTGCCAGTAGTAATAGGGTAGAAACAGGCGAGCAGTACTTC. Full variable domain (rest looked up from reference TRBV19 and TRBJ2-7): DGGITQSPKYLFRKEGQNVTLSCEQNLNHDAMYWYRQDPGQGLRLIYYSQIVNDFQKGDIAEGYSVSREKKESFPLTVTSAQKNPTAFYLCASSNRVETGEQYFGPGTRLTVT.

The chain couples TRBV6-1 to TRBJ2-7, with a tentative D call TRBD1 (6 bases). CDR3 length: 13 amino acids. The germline V gene encodes CDR1 MNHNS and CDR2 SASEGT. Trimming pared 7 bases from V and 3 bases from J, leaving 13 bases between. The CDR3 nucleotides are TGTGCCAGCATAGGGACATACGGCTACGAGCAGTACTTC. Translating it yields CASIGTYGYEQYF.

This clonotype was detected ten times or more. CDR3 nucleotides: TGCGCCAGCAGCTTGGTTGGGGGAGGGGGTGGCGATGAGCAGTTCTTC. This gives the protein CASSLVGGGGGDEQFF. This chain links TRBV5-1 with TRBJ2-1; D possibly corresponds to TRBD2 (7 bases). The CDR3 consists of 16 residues. Germline V gives CDR1 SGHRS, CDR2 YFSETQ. With 0 bases removed from V and 8 bases from J, the gap between germline ends came to 18 bases. Complete variable domain (other parts from reference TRBV5-1 and TRBJ2-1): KAGVTQTPRYLIKTRGQQVTLSCSPISGHRSVSWYQQTPGQGLQFLFEYFSETQRNKGNFPGRFSGRQFSNSRSEMNVSTLELGDSALYLCASSLVGGGGGDEQFFGPGTRLTVL.

The chain employs TRBV20-1 and TRBJ2-7, with D tentatively TRBD1 or TRBD2 (5 bases each). The V end lost 3 bases, the J end lost 9 bases, and 18 bases lay between the germline ends. CDR3 length equals 13 residues. Germline CDR1 DFQATT, CDR2 SNEGSKA (reference sequence). CDR3 protein: CSASFRGDSGQYF. The CDR3 nucleotides read TGCAGTGCTAGCTTCCGGGGCGACTCGGGGCAGTACTTC.

This clonotype appeared many times. The chain recombines TRBV29-1 with TRBJ2-3, with TRBD1 matching over 8 bases. CDR1 SQVTM and CDR2 ANQGSEA come from the germline V gene. With 5 bases clipped from V and 3 bases from J, the junction kept 4 bases outside the gene matches. The CDR3 runs 13 residues. The CDR3 DNA reads TGCAGCGTTCAGGGGGCCGGGACAGATACGCAGTATTTT. Its protein product is CSVQGAGTDTQYF.

This clonotype came up many times. The V call is TRBV2, the J call TRBJ2-2; no reliable D call. Germline CDR1 reads SNHLY; CDR2 reads FYNNEI. The length of the CDR3 is 13 residues. V shed 6 bases and J shed 0 bases, with 5 bases lying between them. The CDR3 bases are TGTGCCAGCAGGACATCGAACACCGGGGAGCTGTTTTTT. It translates to CASRTSNTGELFF. Looking up the rest from reference TRBV2 and TRBJ2-2 gives the full variable domain: EPEVTQTPSHQVTQMGQEVILRCVPISNHLYFYWYRQILGQKVEFLVSFYNNEISEKSEIFDDQFSVERPDGSNFTLKIRSTKLEDSAMYFCASRTSNTGELFFGEGSRLTVL.